The TCR beta chain described here comes from a study of shared clonotypes between healthy human individuals. The overall study: CD4 naive cells filled three plates per donor, CD4 memory three, CD8 naive two and CD8 memory one. The study's findings and limits: Among donors, clonotype sharing was expected to be affected by sequencing depth.

Clones were sequenced by immunoSEQ multiplex PCR, and TCRdb holds only the in-frame ones, with some missing. This sample yields about 1.1 million clones, of which approximately 80% are seen a single time; approximately 0.9% belongs to the top ten. Concerning this clone: Its antigen is undetermined.

Trimming pared 4 bases from V and 3 bases from J, leaving 9 bases between. The CDR3 covers 13 residues. Germline V gene sequence: CDR1 SGHAT, CDR2 FQNNGV. V usage is TRBV11-2 and J usage is TRBJ1-2, with D possibly being TRBD1 (6 bases). Sequenced input: memory CD4+ T cells from PBMCs. Described subset: CD45RA-negative fraction. This sequence was found in a man between 18 and 35 years old in good health. Some clones in this sample may be carry-over from other donors' samples. The CDR3 protein is CASSSRGDYGYTF. In DNA form, the CDR3 reads TGTGCCAGCAGCTCGAGGGGGGACTATGGCTACACCTTC.